These 18 T cell receptor beta chains share one sample of origin, sequenced in a study of radiation and T cells in renal cell carcinoma. Time point defined: baseline pretreatment blood. Treatment defined: 15 Gy SBRT to primary tumor, nephrectomy 4 weeks later. Produced via immunoSEQ multiplex PCR; TCRdb's table is partial and in-frame only. Of about 150,000 clones in the sample, around nine tenths were seen once. Sequencing used blood, obtained from a patient whose treatment included radiotherapy and nephrectomy. These receptors all stem from a woman between 50 and 59 years old with renal cell carcinoma.

The chain links TRBV15 to TRBJ1-3; D is unresolved. V dropped 0 bases and J dropped 5 bases, with 8 bases sitting between them. This CDR3 is built from 14 residues. CDR1 and CDR2 (germline): LNHNV, YYDKDF (reference sequence). Here the CDR3 reads CATSRDPGRNTIYF. In DNA, the CDR3 is TGTGCCACCAGCAGAGACCCGGGGAGAAACACCATATATTTT.

The chain uses TRBV5-1 and TRBJ2-5; 12 bases agree with TRBD1. The V segment lost 2 bases and the J segment 5 bases; nucleotides outside the gene matches: 13. The CDR3 runs to 18 residues. CDR1 and CDR2 (germline): SGHRS, YFSETQ. CDR3 DNA: TGCGCCAGCAGCTTCAGTCTTACGGGACAGGGGGCGCGGGAGACCCAGTACTTC. The encoded protein is CASSFSLTGQGARETQYF.

The chain joins TRBV4-2 to TRBJ1-4, with 7 bases fitting TRBD1. CDR3 size: 14 residues. J was trimmed by 7 bases and V by 4 bases; bases with no gene match: 6. CDR1 and CDR2 from the germline V gene are LGHNA and YNFKEQ. The DNA for the CDR3 is TGTGCCAGCAGCCCCAGGGGGGGTTCTGAAAAACTGTTTTTT. Encoded protein: CASSPRGGSEKLFF.

The rearrangement links TRBV9 to TRBJ2-2; possibly TRBD2 for D (5 bases). This CDR3 spans 16 amino acids. Germline CDR1 is SGDLS and CDR2 is YYNGEE. Deletions cut 2 bases from V and 0 bases from J, with 11 bases between. The DNA of the CDR3 is TGTGCCAGCAGCGTCTCGGGGTTCGCGAACACCGGGGAGCTGTTTTTT. Its protein product is CASSVSGFANTGELFF.

The chain has TRBV19 and TRBJ2-3; no definite D call. V was shortened by 5 bases and J by 3 bases, with 15 bases between the two germline ends. Per the germline V gene, CDR1 is LNHDA and CDR2 is SQIVND (reference sequence). CDR3 size: 15 residues. This CDR3 is CASSPVLRQTDTQYF. DNA of the CDR3: TGTGCCAGTAGTCCGGTCCTCCGGCAAACAGATACGCAGTATTTT.

The chain carries TRBV5-1 and TRBJ2-1; D ambiguous. The CDR3 runs 14 residues. Germline V CDR1 and CDR2: SGHRS, YFSETQ. Trimming left V 1 base short and J 8 bases short, with 13 bases between. CDR3 loop: CASSLLAARDEQFF. The CDR3, as DNA: TGCGCCAGCAGCTTGTTGGCAGCTCGGGATGAGCAGTTCTTC.

Only a few counts were recorded for this clone. J is TRBJ2-3 and V is TRBV7-2; 11 bases are a match to TRBD2. CDR1 is SGHTA and CDR2 is FQGNSA in the germline V gene. V lost 5 bases and J lost 5; bases outside the gene matches: 6. This CDR3 spans 15 amino acids. CDR3 DNA sequence: TGTGCCAGCAGCCTCAGGACTAGCGGGTTAGATACGCAGTATTTT. This sequence encodes CASSLRTSGLDTQYF. Full variable domain (outside the CDR3, taken from reference TRBV7-2 and TRBJ2-3): GAGVSQSPSNKVTEKGKDVELRCDPISGHTALYWYRQSLGQGLEFLIYFQGNSAPDKSGLPSDRFSAERTGGSVSTLTIQRTQQEDSAVYLCASSLRTSGLDTQYFGPGTRLTVL.

The chain links TRBV19 to TRBJ1-1, with D perhaps TRBD1 (6 bases). Germline values: CDR1 LNHDA, CDR2 SQIVND (reference sequence). There are 14 residues in the CDR3. The V and J ends lost 5 bases and 4 bases respectively, with 14 bases between them. CDR3 sequence (DNA): TGTGCCAGTAGTTACCAGACAGGAGTCACTGAAGCTTTCTTT. Protein sequence: CASSYQTGVTEAFF. Variable domain in full (rest from reference TRBV19 and TRBJ1-1): DGGITQSPKYLFRKEGQNVTLSCEQNLNHDAMYWYRQDPGQGLRLIYYSQIVNDFQKGDIAEGYSVSREKKESFPLTVTSAQKNPTAFYLCASSYQTGVTEAFFGQGTRLTVV.

V and J are TRBV5-1 and TRBJ1-5; weak D call: TRBD1 (5 bases). The CDR3 totals 15 residues. Trimming shortened V by 0 bases and J by 3 bases, and 10 bases separated the two germline ends. Germline V gives CDR1 SGHRS, CDR2 YFSETQ. The CDR3 region has the DNA TGCGCCAGCAGCTTGGAGGGGTTAAACAATCAGCCCCAGCATTTT. This codes for CASSLEGLNNQPQHF.

In nucleotides, the CDR3 is TGCGCCAGCAGCCAGAGCGGGGGAACCTTGGATACGCAGTATTTT. This codes for CASSQSGGTLDTQYF. This chain links TRBV4-1 with TRBJ2-3, with TRBD2 matching over 8 bases. The ends lost 3 bases at V and 6 bases at J; junction bases unmatched: 8. The germline gives CDR1 MGHRA, CDR2 YSYEKL. The CDR3 loop spans 15 amino acids.

The chain carries TRBV19 and TRBJ1-1, with 7 bases identical to TRBD1. The CDR3 extends over 16 amino acids. From germline, CDR1 is LNHDA and CDR2 SQIVND (reference sequence). V lost 5 bases, J lost 3 bases, and 12 bases stayed unmatched. CDR3 coding DNA: TGTGCCAGTAGTGCCCCGACAGGGAGGGGCGACACTGAAGCTTTCTTT. Translation gives CASSAPTGRGDTEAFF.

V gene TRBV6-1 combines with J gene TRBJ1-4; D gene ambiguous. V lost 3 bases and J 7 bases, leaving 18 bases between the germline ends. CDR3 size: 16 residues. The germline CDR1 and CDR2 sequences are MNHNS and SASEGT. The CDR3, as DNA: TGTGCCAGCAGTGACCCCGCGGGAAGGGAGAGTGAAAAACTGTTTTTT. This gives the protein CASSDPAGRESEKLFF.

The rearrangement joins TRBV5-5 to TRBJ2-7; 10 bases are shared with TRBD1. In germline, CDR1 is SGHKS, CDR2 YYEKEE (reference sequence). V lost 2 bases to trimming and J lost 1 base; unmatched junction nucleotides: 3. The CDR3 is 15 amino acids. The CDR3 reads CASSLGTGVSYEQYF. The CDR3 coding sequence is TGTGCCAGCAGCTTAGGGACAGGGGTTTCCTACGAGCAGTACTTC.

This chain links TRBV9 with TRBJ1-2; no definite D call. Germline CDR1 reads SGDLS; CDR2 reads YYNGEE. V lost 4 bases and J lost 2, with 12 bases in between. This CDR3 contains 14 residues. The CDR3 DNA is TGTGCCAGCAGCCCCAGTTATGGCAACTATGGCTACACCTTC. Its translation: CASSPSYGNYGYTF.

The gene calls are TRBV9 and TRBJ1-2; D is undetermined. Germline-derived CDR1 and CDR2 are SGDLS and YYNGEE. Trimming cost V 0 bases and J 4 bases, with 13 bases left between them. The length of the CDR3 is 15 residues. The DNA for the CDR3 is TGTGCCAGCAGCGTAGCTGGGCAGTCTAGCTATGGCTACACCTTC. Protein sequence: CASSVAGQSSYGYTF.

This clone has just a few counts. The CDR3 region has the DNA TGCGCCAGCAGCTTGAGATCAGCGAGAGAGAACACTGAAGCTTTCTTT. Protein product: CASSLRSARENTEAFF. V and J are TRBV5-1 and TRBJ1-1; no reliable D call. Germline CDR1 reads SGHRS; CDR2 reads YFSETQ. This CDR3 has 16 residues. V shed 1 base and J shed 1 base, with 14 bases lying between them.

This clone was seen just once. V usage is TRBV7-2 and J usage is TRBJ1-3; D unresolved. Germline values: CDR1 SGHTA, CDR2 FQGNSA. The CDR3 has 15 amino acids. V lost 5 bases and J 2 bases, leaving 13 bases between the germline ends. In DNA, the CDR3 is TGTGCCAGCAGCCTGACCCTTCGAACTGGAAACACCATATATTTT. Protein product: CASSLTLRTGNTIYF.

The J gene is TRBJ1-2, the V gene TRBV13, with a possible D match to TRBD1 (5 bases). From germline, CDR1 is PRHDT and CDR2 FYEKMQ (reference sequence). V shed 10 bases and J shed 9 bases, with 21 bases lying between them. CDR3 length: 13 residues. The CDR3 is CATNRERGSSYTF. CDR3 sequence (DNA): TGTGCCACCAACCGGGAACGGGGGAGTAGCTACACCTTC.